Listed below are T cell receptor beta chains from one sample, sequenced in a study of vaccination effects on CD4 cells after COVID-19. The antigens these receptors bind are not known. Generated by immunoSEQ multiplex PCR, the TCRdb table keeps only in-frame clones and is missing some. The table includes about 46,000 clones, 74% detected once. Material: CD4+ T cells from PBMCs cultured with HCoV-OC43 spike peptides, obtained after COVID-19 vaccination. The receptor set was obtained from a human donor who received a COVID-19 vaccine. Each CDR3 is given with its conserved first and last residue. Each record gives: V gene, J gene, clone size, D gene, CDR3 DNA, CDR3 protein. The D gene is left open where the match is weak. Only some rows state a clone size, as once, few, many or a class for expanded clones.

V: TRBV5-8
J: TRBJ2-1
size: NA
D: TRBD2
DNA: TGTGCCAGCAGCTATTCGTGGCGGGAGGGGGGGTCGTCCTTCTTC
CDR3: CASSYSWREGGSSFF

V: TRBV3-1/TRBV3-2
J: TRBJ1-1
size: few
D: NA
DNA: TGTGCCAGCAGCCAATTGAGTGCGGGGAGGGGCACTGAAGCTTTCTTT
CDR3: CASSQLSAGRGTEAFF

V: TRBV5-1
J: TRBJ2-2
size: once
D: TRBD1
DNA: TGCGCCAGCAGCTGGACTACCCGACAGGGGGCTGGGGAGCTGTTTTTT
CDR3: CASSWTTRQGAGELFF

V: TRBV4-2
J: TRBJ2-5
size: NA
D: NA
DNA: TGTGCCAGCAGCCAAGGGAGGGAGGAGACCCAGTACTTC
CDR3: CASSQGREETQYF

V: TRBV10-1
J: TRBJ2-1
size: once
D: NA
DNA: TGCGCCAGCAGTGACCACCGGCTGGAGCAGTTCTTC
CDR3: CASSDHRLEQFF

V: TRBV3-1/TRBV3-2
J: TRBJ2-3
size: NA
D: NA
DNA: TGTGCCAGCAGCCAAGGTTCCGGCGGGCCAGATACGCAGTATTTT
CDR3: CASSQGSGGPDTQYF

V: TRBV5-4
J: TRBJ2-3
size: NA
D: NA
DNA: TGTGCCAGCAGCTTGGCCCTAACTAGCACAGATACGCAGTATTTT
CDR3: CASSLALTSTDTQYF

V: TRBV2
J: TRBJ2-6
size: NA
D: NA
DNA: TGTGCCAGCAGTGAAAGGGGGGGTTCTGGGGCCAACGTCCTGACTTTC
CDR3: CASSERGGSGANVLTF

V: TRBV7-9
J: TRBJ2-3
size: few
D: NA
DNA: TGTGCCAGCAGCCTGCGACAGGCTAGCACAGATACGCAGTATTTT
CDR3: CASSLRQASTDTQYF

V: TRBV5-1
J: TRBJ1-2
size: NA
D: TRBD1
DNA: TGCGCCAGCAGCCCCCAGGGGGTTTCGACCGTTGGCTACACCTTC
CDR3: CASSPQGVSTVGYTF

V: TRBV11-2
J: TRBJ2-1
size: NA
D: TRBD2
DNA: TGTGCCAGCAGCCAACGTAAGACTAGCGGGTCCTACAATGAGCAGTTCTTC
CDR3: CASSQRKTSGSYNEQFF

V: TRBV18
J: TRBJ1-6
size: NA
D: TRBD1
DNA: TGTGCCAGCTCACCGGCAAGAGGGACAGGCGGCCGCCCCCTCCACTTT
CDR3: CASSPARGTGGRPLHF

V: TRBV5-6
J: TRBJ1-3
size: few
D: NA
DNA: TGTGCCAGCAGCTTGTGGGGCGGAAACACCATATATTTT
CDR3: CASSLWGGNTIYF

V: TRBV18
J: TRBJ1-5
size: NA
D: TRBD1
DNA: TGTGCCAGCTCACCTATTCCCGGGACAGAGGGACAGCCCCAGCATTTT
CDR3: CASSPIPGTEGQPQHF

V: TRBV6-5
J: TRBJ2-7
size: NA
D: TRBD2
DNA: TGTGCCAGCAGGGGAACCGGGACTAGTTCGTTCGAGCAGTACTTC
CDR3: CASRGTGTSSFEQYF

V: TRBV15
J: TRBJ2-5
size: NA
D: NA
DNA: TGTGCCACCAGCAGAGATACGGAGACCCAGTACTTC
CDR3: CATSRDTETQYF

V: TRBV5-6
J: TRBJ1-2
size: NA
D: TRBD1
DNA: TGTGCCAGCAGACCAACAGGGGGCAACTATGGCTACACCTTC
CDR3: CASRPTGGNYGYTF

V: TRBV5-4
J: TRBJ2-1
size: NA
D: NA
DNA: TGTGCCAGCAGTAACCCTATCGACAATGAGCAGTTCTTC
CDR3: CASSNPIDNEQFF

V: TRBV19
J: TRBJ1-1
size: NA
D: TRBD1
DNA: TGTGCCAGTAGTAGACCGGGACAGGGGGCGATGGGGCGTTTGAACACTGAAGCTTTCTTT
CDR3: CASSRPGQGAMGRLNTEAFF

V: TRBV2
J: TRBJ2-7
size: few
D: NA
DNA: TGTGCCAGCAGTGAGATGGGCAGCTATGGGGAGCAGTACTTC
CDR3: CASSEMGSYGEQYF

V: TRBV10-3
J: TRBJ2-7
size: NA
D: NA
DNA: TGTGCCATCAGTGCTTCACCGGGAATAGGCTCCTACGAGCAGTACTTC
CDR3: CAISASPGIGSYEQYF

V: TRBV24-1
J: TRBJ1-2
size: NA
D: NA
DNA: TGTGCCACCAGTGATTCACGGGGTAACTATGGCTACACCTTC
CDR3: CATSDSRGNYGYTF